The clone carrying this T cell receptor (beta chain) was picked up one time. Healthy donors of bone marrow made up the group. The source of the sample is a study of cytomegalovirus exposure and HLA in healthy donors. The study ran its PCR with 60 Vbeta and 13 Jbeta primers. Authors' data handling: A follow-up analysis tallied about 80 million unique TCR beta chains, roughly 11 million shared. Using immunoSEQ multiplex PCR, the repertoire was profiled, and TCRdb retains in-frame clones only, with some absent. That table furnishes V, J and clone size, whereas the DNA furnished D and trimming. The table has about 130,000 clones, around four fifths seen once; the top ten hold approximately 1.5%. Specimen: PBMCs. This sequence was found in a female donor in good health and CMV-seronegative.

The CDR3 nucleotides read TGTGCCAGCACCTTACAGGCTTTAGCTTTCTTT. Its protein is CASTLQALAFF. This rearrangement joins TRBV2 to TRBJ1-1, with D maybe TRBD1 (5 bases). This CDR3 is built from 11 residues. Germline CDR1 SNHLY, CDR2 FYNNEI. Trimming shortened V by 7 bases and J by 10 bases, and 13 bases separated the two germline ends.